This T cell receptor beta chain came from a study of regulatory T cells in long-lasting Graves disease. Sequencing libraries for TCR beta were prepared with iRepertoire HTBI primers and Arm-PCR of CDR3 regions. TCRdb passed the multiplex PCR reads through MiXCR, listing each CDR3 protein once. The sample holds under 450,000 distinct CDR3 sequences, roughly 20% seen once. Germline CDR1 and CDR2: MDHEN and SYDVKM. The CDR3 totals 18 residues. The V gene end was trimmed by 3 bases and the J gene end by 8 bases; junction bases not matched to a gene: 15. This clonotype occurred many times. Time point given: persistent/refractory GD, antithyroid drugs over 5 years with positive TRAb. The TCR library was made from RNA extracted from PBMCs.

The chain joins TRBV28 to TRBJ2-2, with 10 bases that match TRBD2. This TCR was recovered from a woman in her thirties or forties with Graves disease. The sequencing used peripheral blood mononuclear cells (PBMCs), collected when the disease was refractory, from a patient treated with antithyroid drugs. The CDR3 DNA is TGTGCCAGCAGTTTGGACGAATGGACTAGCGGACCTCGGGGGGAGCTGTTTTTT. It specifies CASSLDEWTSGPRGELFF.